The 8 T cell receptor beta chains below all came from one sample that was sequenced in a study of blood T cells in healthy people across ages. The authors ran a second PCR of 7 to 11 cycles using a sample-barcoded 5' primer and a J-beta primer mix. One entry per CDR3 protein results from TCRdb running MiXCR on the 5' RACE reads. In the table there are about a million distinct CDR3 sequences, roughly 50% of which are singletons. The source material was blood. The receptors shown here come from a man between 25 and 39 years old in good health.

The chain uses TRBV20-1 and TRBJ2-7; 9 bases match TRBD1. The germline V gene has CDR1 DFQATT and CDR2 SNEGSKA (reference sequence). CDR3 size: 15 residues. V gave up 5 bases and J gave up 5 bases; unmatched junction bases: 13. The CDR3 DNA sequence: TGCAGTGCTGCGGACACCGGGACAGGGAGTCACGAGCAGTACTTC. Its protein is CSAADTGTGSHEQYF.

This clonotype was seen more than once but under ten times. For the CDR3, the DNA is TGTGCCAGCAGCTTGCGAGGCTTGGGCGCCAGGGGGTTCTTC. Translated: CASSLRGLGARGFF. The chain links TRBV5-6 to TRBJ2-1, with a possible D match to TRBD1 (6 bases). V was shortened by 1 base and J by 15 bases, with 20 bases between the two germline ends. CDR3 size: 14 residues. Germline V gene lookup returns CDR1 SGHDT and CDR2 YYEEEE.

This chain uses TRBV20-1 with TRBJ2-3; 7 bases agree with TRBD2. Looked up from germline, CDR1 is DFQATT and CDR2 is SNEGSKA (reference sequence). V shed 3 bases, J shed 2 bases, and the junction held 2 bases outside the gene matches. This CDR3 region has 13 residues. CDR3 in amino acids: CSARRGNTDTQYF. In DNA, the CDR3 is TGCAGTGCTAGGCGGGGGAACACAGATACGCAGTATTTT.

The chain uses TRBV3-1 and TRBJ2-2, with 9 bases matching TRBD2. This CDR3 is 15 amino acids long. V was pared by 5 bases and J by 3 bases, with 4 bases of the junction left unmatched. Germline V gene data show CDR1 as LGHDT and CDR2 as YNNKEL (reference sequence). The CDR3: CASSLGLAYTGELFF. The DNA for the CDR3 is TGTGCCAGCAGCTTGGGACTAGCATACACCGGGGAGCTGTTTTTT. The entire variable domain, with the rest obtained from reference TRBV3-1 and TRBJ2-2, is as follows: DTAVSQTPKYLVTQMGNDKSIKCEQNLGHDTMYWYKQDSKKFLKIMFSYNNKELIINETVPNRFSPKSPDKAHLNLHINSLELGDSAVYFCASSLGLAYTGELFFGEGSRLTVL.

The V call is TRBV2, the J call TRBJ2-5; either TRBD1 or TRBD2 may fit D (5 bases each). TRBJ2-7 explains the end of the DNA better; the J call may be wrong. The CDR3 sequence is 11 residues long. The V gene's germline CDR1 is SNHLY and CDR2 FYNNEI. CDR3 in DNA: TGTGCCAGCATTGGGGGACACGAGCAGTACTTC. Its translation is CASIGGHEQYF.

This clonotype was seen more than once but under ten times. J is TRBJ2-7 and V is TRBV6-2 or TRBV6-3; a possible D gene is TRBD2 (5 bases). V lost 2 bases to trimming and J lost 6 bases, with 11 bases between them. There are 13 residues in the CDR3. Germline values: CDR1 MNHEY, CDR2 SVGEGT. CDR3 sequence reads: CASSYVEGSEQYF. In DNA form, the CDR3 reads TGTGCCAGCAGTTACGTAGAGGGTAGCGAGCAGTACTTC.

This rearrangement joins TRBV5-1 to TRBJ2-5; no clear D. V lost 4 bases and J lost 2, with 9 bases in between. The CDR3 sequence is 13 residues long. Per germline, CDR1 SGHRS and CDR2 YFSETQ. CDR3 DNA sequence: TGCGCCAGCAGCACAATCAGACAAGAGACCCAGTACTTC. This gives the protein CASSTIRQETQYF.

CDR3 amino acids: CASSLAASGGSADTQYF. CDR3 nucleotide sequence: TGCGCCAGCAGCTTGGCTGCTAGCGGGGGGAGCGCAGATACGCAGTATTTT. The rearrangement links TRBV5-1 to TRBJ2-3; 11 bases align to TRBD2. Germline V gene sequence: CDR1 SGHRS, CDR2 YFSETQ. CDR3 size: 17 residues. Trimming at V came to 0 bases and at J to 4 bases, leaving 7 bases not matched to a gene.